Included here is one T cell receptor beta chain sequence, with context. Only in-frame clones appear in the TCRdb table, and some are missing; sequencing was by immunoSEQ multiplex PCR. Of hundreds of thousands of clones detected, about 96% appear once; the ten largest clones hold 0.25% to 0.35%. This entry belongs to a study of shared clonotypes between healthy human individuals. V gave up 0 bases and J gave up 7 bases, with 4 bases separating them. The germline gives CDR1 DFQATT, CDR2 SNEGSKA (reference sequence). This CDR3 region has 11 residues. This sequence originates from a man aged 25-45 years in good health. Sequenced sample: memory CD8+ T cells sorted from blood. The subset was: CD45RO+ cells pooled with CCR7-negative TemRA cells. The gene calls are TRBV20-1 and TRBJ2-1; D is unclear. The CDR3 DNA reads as TGCAGTGCTAGAGATCCAAATGAGCAGTTCTTC. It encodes CSARDPNEQFF.